These T cell receptor beta chains were read from a single sample in a study of blood T cell repertoires in COVID-19. Clones were sequenced by immunoSEQ multiplex PCR, and TCRdb holds only the in-frame ones, with some missing. In the table there are tens of thousands of clones, around 93% of which are singletons. The specimen was peripheral blood. These receptors all come from a human donor with active COVID-19. The donor label of this sample is uncertain. Both conserved end residues are part of each CDR3. A D gene is named only where the DNA matches it firmly. Expanded clones get a size class; other rows say once, few or many, or leave the size out.

size: NA
J: TRBJ2-4
D: NA
V: TRBV2
DNA: TGTGCCAGCAGTGTCAGGCTGATAGGGGGAAACATTCAGTACTTC
CDR3: CASSVRLIGGNIQYF

size: NA
J: TRBJ2-1
D: TRBD2
V: TRBV24-1
DNA: TGTGCCACCAGTGAGCCCAGCGGGGGGGACAATGAGCAGTTCTTC
CDR3: CATSEPSGGDNEQFF

size: NA
J: TRBJ1-3
D: NA
V: TRBV19
DNA: TGTGCCAGTAGTACCAGGAGGTTGGACACCATATATTTT
CDR3: CASSTRRLDTIYF

size: NA
J: TRBJ2-6
D: TRBD1
V: TRBV5-1
DNA: TGCGCCAGCAGTGACAGTGGGGACAGCTCCTCAGAAGTCCTGACTTTC
CDR3: CASSDSGDSSSEVLTF

size: once
J: TRBJ2-5
D: NA
V: TRBV2
DNA: TGTGCCAGCAGTGATAGGAGCGGCAGGGAGACCCAGTACTTC
CDR3: CASSDRSGRETQYF

size: NA
J: TRBJ2-4
D: TRBD1
V: TRBV7-9
DNA: TGTGCCAGCAGCTTAGGAGGGGGCGGAGGTGACATTCAGTACTTC
CDR3: CASSLGGGGGDIQYF

size: NA
J: TRBJ2-5
D: TRBD2
V: TRBV6-2/TRBV6-3
DNA: TGTGCCAGCAGTTGGGGACTAGCGGGGGATACGTACCAAGAGACCCAGTACTTC
CDR3: CASSWGLAGDTYQETQYF

size: NA
J: TRBJ1-2
D: TRBD1
V: TRBV19
DNA: TGTGCCAGTAGTATGTCTGACAGGGTAAACTATGGCTACACCTTC
CDR3: CASSMSDRVNYGYTF

size: NA
J: TRBJ2-1
D: NA
V: TRBV6-5
DNA: TGTGCCAGCATTAACCTGGGGGGTAGTGAGCAGTTCTTC
CDR3: CASINLGGSEQFF

size: NA
J: TRBJ2-3
D: NA
V: TRBV29-1
DNA: TGCAGCGTTGAAGGTCCTATGCAGCCAGGGGGGAGGGATACGCAGTATTTT
CDR3: CSVEGPMQPGGRDTQYF

size: NA
J: TRBJ1-3
D: NA
V: TRBV2
DNA: TGTGCCAGCAGTGAGTCGATGGGGGGAACTGGAAACACCATATATTTT
CDR3: CASSESMGGTGNTIYF

size: once
J: TRBJ2-3
D: NA
V: TRBV10-2
DNA: TGCGCCAGCAGTGAGTCAGGTGGGGGCCCCCGCACAGATACGCAGTATTTT
CDR3: CASSESGGGPRTDTQYF

size: once
J: TRBJ2-7
D: TRBD1
V: TRBV4-2
DNA: TGTGCCAGCAGCCTCGGGTCCAGGACAGGGACCGACGAGCAGTACTTC
CDR3: CASSLGSRTGTDEQYF

size: NA
J: TRBJ1-6
D: TRBD1
V: TRBV27
DNA: TGTGCCAGCGGAGAAGAGGGGGCCCACAACAGTTTCTATAATTCACCCCTCCACTTT
CDR3: CASGEEGAHNSFYNSPLHF

size: NA
J: TRBJ1-4
D: NA
V: TRBV12-3/TRBV12-4
DNA: TGTGCCAGCAGCCTGGGGGGTGAAAAACTGTTTTTT
CDR3: CASSLGGEKLFF